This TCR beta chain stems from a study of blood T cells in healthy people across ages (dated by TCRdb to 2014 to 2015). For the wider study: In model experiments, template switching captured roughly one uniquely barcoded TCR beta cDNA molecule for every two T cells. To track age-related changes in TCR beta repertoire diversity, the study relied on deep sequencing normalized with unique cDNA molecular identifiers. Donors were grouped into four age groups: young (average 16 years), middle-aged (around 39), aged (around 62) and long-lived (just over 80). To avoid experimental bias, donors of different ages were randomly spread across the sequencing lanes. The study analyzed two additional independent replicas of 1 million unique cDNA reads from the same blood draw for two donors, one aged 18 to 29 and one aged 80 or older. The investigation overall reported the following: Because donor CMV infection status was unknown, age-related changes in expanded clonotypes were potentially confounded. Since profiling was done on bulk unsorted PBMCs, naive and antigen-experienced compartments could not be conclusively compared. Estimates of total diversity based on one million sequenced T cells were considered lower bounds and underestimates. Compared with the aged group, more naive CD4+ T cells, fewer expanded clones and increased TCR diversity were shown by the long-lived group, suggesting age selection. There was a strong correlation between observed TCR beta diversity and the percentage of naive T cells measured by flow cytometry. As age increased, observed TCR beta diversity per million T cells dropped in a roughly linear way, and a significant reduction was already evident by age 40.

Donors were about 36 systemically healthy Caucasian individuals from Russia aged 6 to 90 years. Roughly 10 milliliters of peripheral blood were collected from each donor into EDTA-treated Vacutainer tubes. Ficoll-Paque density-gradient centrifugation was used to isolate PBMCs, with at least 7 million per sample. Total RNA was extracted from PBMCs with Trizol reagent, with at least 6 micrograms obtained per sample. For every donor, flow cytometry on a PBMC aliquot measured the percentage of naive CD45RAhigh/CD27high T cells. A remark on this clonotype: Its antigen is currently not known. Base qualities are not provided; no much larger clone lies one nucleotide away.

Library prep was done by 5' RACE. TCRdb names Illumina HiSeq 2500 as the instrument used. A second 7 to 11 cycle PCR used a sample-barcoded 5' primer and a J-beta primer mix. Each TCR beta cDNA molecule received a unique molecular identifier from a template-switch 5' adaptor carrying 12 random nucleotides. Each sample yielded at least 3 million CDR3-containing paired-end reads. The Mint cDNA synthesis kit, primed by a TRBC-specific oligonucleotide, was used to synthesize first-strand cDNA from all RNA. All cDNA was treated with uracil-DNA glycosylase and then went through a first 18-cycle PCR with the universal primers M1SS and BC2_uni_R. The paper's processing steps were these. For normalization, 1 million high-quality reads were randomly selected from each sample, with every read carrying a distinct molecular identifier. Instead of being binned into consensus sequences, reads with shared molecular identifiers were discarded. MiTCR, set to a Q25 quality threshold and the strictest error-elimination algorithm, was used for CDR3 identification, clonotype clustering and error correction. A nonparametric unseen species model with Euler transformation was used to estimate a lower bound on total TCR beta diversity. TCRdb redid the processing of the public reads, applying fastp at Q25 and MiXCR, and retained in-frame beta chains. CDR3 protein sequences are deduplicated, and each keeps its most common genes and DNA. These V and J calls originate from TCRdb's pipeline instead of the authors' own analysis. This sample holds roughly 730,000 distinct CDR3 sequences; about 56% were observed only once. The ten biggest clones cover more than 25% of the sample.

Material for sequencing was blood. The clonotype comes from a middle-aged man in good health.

The nucleotide sequence is given as TGTGCCAGCAGCCAAACGGACAGGGGGCATATCAGGGGGCAGTACTTC. Its protein is CASSQTDRGHIRGQYF. Recombination joined TRBV28 with TRBJ2-4; a stretch of 11 junction bases matches TRBD1. Spanning cysteine to phenylalanine, the CDR3 consists of 16 amino acids. Only the CDR3 part of the read is kept: 48 bases, read in frame from the first base. From a lookup of the germline V gene, CDR1 and CDR2 are MDHEN and SYDVKM. V is cut back by 6 bases and J by 13 bases, with 17 bases in the junction unmatched. The full variable domain, completed from the reference TRBV28 and TRBJ2-4 proteins outside the CDR3, reads DVKVTQSSRYLVKRTGEKVFLECVQDMDHENMFWYRQDPGLGLRLIYFSYDVKMKEKGDIPEGYSVSREKKERFSLILESASTNQTSMYLCASSQTDRGHIRGQYFGAGTRLSVL.